The 10 T cell receptor beta chains presented below share a single source sample, sequenced in a study of OX40 agonist ivuxolimab in advanced cancers. TCRdb's table, derived via immunoSEQ multiplex PCR, lists solely in-frame clones and lacks some. This table has roughly 80,000 clones, around 85% appearing once. Sequenced here: CD4+ or CD8+ T cells sorted from blood, sampled in a trial of the OX40 agonist ivuxolimab. These receptors were obtained from an adult with an advanced solid tumor such as melanoma, head and neck, liver or kidney cancer.

J is TRBJ2-7 and V is TRBV4-1; a possible D gene is TRBD2 (5 bases). The CDR3 sequence is 15 residues long. Trimming stripped 4 bases from V and 3 bases from J, with 16 bases between. CDR1 and CDR2 (germline): MGHRA, YSYEKL. In nucleotides, the CDR3 is TGCGCCAGCAGCCTAGGGAGTGAGGGATTCTACGAGCAGTACTTC. Residues: CASSLGSEGFYEQYF.

For the CDR3, the DNA is TGTGCCAGCAGCGTCACAGGGGAATCGAACACTGAAGCTTTCTTT. Translation gives CASSVTGESNTEAFF. The chain combines TRBV9 with TRBJ1-1; 7 bases agree with TRBD1. The V gene's germline CDR1 is SGDLS and CDR2 YYNGEE. J gave up 1 base and V 2 bases, and 5 bases lay outside the gene matches. The CDR3 is made up of 15 amino acids.

This clone was counted a single time. The chain carries TRBV18 and TRBJ1-5; 8 bases agree with TRBD1. CDR1 and CDR2 from the germline V gene are KGHSH and LQKENI. V gave up 6 bases and J gave up 5 bases; unmatched junction bases: 15. This CDR3 has 17 residues. CDR3 residues: CASSPDPGQASYQPQHF. Here the CDR3 DNA reads TGTGCCAGCTCTCCGGATCCGGGACAGGCATCTTATCAGCCCCAGCATTTT.

CDR3 sequence (DNA): TGCGCCAGCAGCCAAGATGTCTATGGCTACACCTTC. It encodes CASSQDVYGYTF. The chain couples TRBV4-1 to TRBJ1-2; no reliable D call. Trimming removed 0 bases at V and 4 bases at J, with 3 bases between. CDR3 length equals 12 residues. CDR1 and CDR2 from the germline V gene are MGHRA and YSYEKL.

The J gene is TRBJ2-1, the V gene TRBV5-6; no reliable D call. Germline V CDR1 and CDR2: SGHDT, YYEEEE. This CDR3 is built from 14 residues. V was clipped by 0 bases and J by 7 bases, with 11 bases between them. CDR3 in amino acids: CASSLGPAGNEQFF. The CDR3 DNA follows: TGTGCCAGCAGCTTGGGACCAGCTGGTAATGAGCAGTTCTTC. The full variable domain, with the rest looked up from reference TRBV5-6 and TRBJ2-1, is DAGVTQSPTHLIKTRGQQVTLRCSPKSGHDTVSWYQQALGQGPQFIFQYYEEEERQRGNFPDRFSGHQFPNYSSELNVNALLLGDSALYLCASSLGPAGNEQFFGPGTRLTVL.

V is TRBV2 and J is TRBJ1-4, with D unresolved. CDR1 and CDR2 (germline): SNHLY, FYNNEI. Trimming left V 6 bases short and J 0 bases short, with 11 bases between. CDR3 length equals 15 residues. CDR3 sequence (DNA): TGTGCCAGCAGGTTCCAGGCGTCAACTAATGAAAAACTGTTTTTT. This encodes CASRFQASTNEKLFF.

The J gene is TRBJ1-5, the V gene TRBV19; 10 nucleotides match TRBD1. The ends lost 8 bases at V and 0 bases at J; junction bases unmatched: 10. This CDR3 spans 17 amino acids. Germline V CDR1 and CDR2: LNHDA, SQIVND (reference sequence). Here the CDR3 DNA reads TGTGCCAGTGCCCTGACAGGGGGCCCTTATAGCAATCAGCCCCAGCATTTT. It yields the protein CASALTGGPYSNQPQHF.

The chain joins TRBV27 to TRBJ1-5, with TRBD1 identical over 9 bases. The V gene's germline CDR1 is MNHEY and CDR2 SMNVEV (reference sequence). V was clipped by 5 bases and J by 3 bases; unmatched bases: 11. The CDR3 totals 17 residues. CDR3 DNA: TGTGCCAGCAGTACACAGGGGGCGCGGGCGGACAATCAGCCCCAGCATTTT. This encodes CASSTQGARADNQPQHF.

The chain carries TRBV27 and TRBJ2-1; 9 positions agree with TRBD2. The V segment lost 5 bases and the J segment 6 bases; nucleotides outside the gene matches: 8. This CDR3 is 15 amino acids long. Germline V gene lookup returns CDR1 MNHEY and CDR2 SMNVEV (reference sequence). Written as DNA, the CDR3 is TGTGCCAGCAGTGGGGGACTAGCCCAGAGCAATGAGCAGTTCTTC. Protein: CASSGGLAQSNEQFF.

The chain uses TRBV25-1 and TRBJ1-4; 10 positions agree with TRBD1. The germline CDR1 and CDR2 sequences are MGHDK and SYGVNS. The CDR3 length is 14 residues. V shed 7 bases and J 6 bases; nucleotides not matched to a gene: 5. CDR3 DNA sequence: TGTGCCAGCAACGGAGACAGGGGGCATGAAAAACTGTTTTTT. Amino acid sequence: CASNGDRGHEKLFF.